Only one count was recorded for the clone carrying this T cell receptor beta chain. Its specificity is not known. Amplified TCR beta CDR3 regions were obtained using RNA transcripts as template. RT-PCR in the first round used HTBI primers; a second-round multiplex PCR followed. TCRdb re-called the multiplex PCR reads through MiXCR, storing one row per CDR3 protein. The data show around 400,000 distinct CDR3 sequences, with 15% to 20% seen just once and roughly 1.4% held by the top ten. The CDR3 spans 13 residues. The V gene lost 6 bases and the J gene lost 7 bases, with 16 bases spanning the gap. The germline V gene has CDR1 SGHTA and CDR2 FQGNSA. These data come from a study of Graves' ophthalmopathy and Graves' hyperthyroidism. Broader study findings: Most thyroid-expanded clonotypes exceeding 0.001 frequency were also found in blood.

Where ophthalmopathy was present, donors had moderate-to-severe activity, CAS ≥3, NOSPECS ≥4 and duration under 3 months. Symptoms, serum thyroxine and TRAb, thyroid ultrasound, and orbital computed tomography formed the diagnostic basis. The receptor comes from a woman aged 18-30 years with Graves' ophthalmopathy. Sequencing input: peripheral blood. This chain joins TRBV7-2 and TRBJ2-7; possibly TRBD1 for D (6 bases). The CDR3 sequence: CASSGRGGREQYF. CDR3 DNA sequence: TGTGCCAGCAGTGGACGTGGGGGCCGGGAGCAGTACTTC.